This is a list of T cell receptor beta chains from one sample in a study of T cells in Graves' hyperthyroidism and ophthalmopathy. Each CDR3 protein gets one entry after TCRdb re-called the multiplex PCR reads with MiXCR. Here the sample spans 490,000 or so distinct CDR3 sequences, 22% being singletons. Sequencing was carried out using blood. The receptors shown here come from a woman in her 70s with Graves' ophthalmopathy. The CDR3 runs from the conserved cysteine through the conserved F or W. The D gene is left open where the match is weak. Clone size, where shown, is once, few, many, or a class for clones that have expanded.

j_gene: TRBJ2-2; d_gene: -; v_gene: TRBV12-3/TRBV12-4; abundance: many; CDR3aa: CASSPHRDSTGELFF; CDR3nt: TGTGCCAGCAGCCCTCACAGGGATAGCACCGGGGAGCTGTTTTTT
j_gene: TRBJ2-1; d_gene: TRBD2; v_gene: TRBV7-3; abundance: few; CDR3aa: CASSPRPRTSGDEQFF; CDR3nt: TGTGCCAGCAGCCCCCGACCCAGGACTAGCGGCGATGAGCAGTTCTTC
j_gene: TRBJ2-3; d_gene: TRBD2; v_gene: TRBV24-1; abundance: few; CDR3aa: CATSDRTSSDTQYF; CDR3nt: TGTGCCACCAGTGACCGGACTAGTTCTGATACGCAGTATTTT
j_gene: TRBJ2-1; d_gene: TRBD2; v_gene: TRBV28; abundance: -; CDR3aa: CASSPMGLAGLGFNEQFF; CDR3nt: TGTGCCAGCAGTCCGATGGGACTAGCGGGATTGGGGTTCAATGAGCAGTTCTTC
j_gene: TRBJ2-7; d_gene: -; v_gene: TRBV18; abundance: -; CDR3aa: CASSRDPGSYEQYF; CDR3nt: TGTGCCAGCTCACGGGATCCCGGCTCCTACGAGCAGTACTTC
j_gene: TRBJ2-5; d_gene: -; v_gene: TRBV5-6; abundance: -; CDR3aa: CASSSHRRAQETQYF; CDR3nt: TGTGCCAGCAGCTCTCACCGACGCGCCCAAGAGACCCAGTACTTC
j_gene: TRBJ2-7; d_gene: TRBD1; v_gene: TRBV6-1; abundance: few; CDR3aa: CASKILGTGGYEQYF; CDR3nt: TGTGCCAGCAAGATACTAGGGACAGGGGGGTACGAGCAGTACTTC
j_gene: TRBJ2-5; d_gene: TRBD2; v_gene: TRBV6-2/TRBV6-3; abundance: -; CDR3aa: CASTSTVAGGETQYF; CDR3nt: TGTGCCAGCACATCTACCGTAGCGGGAGGCGAGACCCAGTACTTC
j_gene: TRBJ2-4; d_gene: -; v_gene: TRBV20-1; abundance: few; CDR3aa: CSAYLIRGKNIQYF; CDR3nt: TGCAGTGCTTACCTCATTCGGGGCAAAAACATTCAGTACTTC
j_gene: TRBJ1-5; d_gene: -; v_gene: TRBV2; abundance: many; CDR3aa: CASSEDLLVIQPQHF; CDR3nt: TGTGCCAGCAGTGAAGATTTACTGGTCATTCAGCCCCAGCATTTT
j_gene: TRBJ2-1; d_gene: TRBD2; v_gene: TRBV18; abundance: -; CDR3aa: CASSPGTSGAVNEQFF; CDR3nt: TGTGCCAGCTCACCCGGGACTAGCGGGGCGGTCAATGAGCAGTTCTTC
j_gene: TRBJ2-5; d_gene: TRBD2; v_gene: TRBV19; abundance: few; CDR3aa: CASRPGGGRKETQYF; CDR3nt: TGTGCCAGTAGACCGGGAGGGGGAAGGAAAGAGACCCAGTACTTC
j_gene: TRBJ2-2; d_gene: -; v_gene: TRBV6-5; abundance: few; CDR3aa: CASSYFRTDNTGELFF; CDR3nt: TGTGCCAGCAGTTACTTTCGGACAGACAACACCGGGGAGCTGTTTTTT
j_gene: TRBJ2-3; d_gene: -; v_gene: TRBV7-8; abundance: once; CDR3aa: CASSLVRLADTQYF; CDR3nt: TGTGCCAGCAGCTTAGTTCGACTAGCAGATACGCAGTATTTT
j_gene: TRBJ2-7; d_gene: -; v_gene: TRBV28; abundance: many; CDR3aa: CASSSDYEQYF; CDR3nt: TGTGCCAGCAGTTCAGACTACGAGCAGTACTTC
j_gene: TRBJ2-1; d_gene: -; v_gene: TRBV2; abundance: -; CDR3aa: CAKGGVSSYNEQFF; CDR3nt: TGTGCCAAAGGGGGGGTGAGCTCCTACAATGAGCAGTTCTTC
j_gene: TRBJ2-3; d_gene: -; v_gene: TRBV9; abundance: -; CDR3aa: CASSVALSTDTQYF; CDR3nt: TGTGCCAGCAGCGTAGCTCTTAGCACAGATACGCAGTATTTT
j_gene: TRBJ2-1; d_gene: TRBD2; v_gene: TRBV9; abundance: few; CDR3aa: CASSTSGRPNEQFF; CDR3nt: TGTGCCAGCAGTACTAGCGGGAGACCCAATGAGCAGTTCTTC
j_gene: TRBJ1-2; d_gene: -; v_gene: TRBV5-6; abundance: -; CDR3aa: CASGLVLDNYGYTF; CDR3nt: TGTGCCAGCGGCTTGGTTCTCGATAACTATGGCTACACCTTC
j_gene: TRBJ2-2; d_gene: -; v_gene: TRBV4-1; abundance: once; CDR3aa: CASSQETGVRAGELFF; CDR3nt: TGCGCCAGCAGCCAAGAAACGGGAGTTAGGGCCGGGGAGCTGTTTTTT
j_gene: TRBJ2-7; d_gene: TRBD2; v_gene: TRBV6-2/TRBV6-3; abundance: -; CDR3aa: CASMRSAGVSYEQYF; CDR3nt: TGTGCCAGCATGCGTTCGGCGGGAGTGAGCTACGAGCAGTACTTC
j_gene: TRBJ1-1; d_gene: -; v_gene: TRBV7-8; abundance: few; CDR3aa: CATMSWTQMNTEAFF; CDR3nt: TGTGCCACCATGTCCTGGACCCAGATGAACACTGAAGCTTTCTTT
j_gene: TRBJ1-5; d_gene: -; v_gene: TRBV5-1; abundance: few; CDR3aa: CASRNIGLTGTNQPQHF; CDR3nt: TGCGCCAGCAGGAATATTGGACTGACAGGTACCAACCAGCCCCAGCATTTT
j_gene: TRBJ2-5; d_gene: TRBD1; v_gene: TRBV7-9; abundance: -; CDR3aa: CASSRSTGERETQYF; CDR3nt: TGTGCCAGCAGCCGGAGCACAGGGGAGAGAGAGACCCAGTACTTC
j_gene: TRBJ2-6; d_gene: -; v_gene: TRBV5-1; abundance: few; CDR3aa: CASSVGRAGANVLTF; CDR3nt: TGCGCCAGCAGCGTAGGACGGGCTGGGGCCAACGTCCTGACTTTC
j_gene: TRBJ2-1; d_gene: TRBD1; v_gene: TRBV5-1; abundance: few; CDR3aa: CATSLRTGSYNEQFF; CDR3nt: TGCGCCACCTCCCTTCGGACAGGGTCCTACAATGAGCAGTTCTTC
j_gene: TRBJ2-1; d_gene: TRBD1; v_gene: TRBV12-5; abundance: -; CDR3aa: CASAMGQGYHNEQFF; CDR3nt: TGTGCTAGTGCCATGGGACAGGGGTATCACAATGAGCAGTTCTTC
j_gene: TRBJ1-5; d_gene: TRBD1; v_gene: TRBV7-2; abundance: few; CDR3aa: CASSLRTGDQPQHF; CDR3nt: TGTGCCAGCAGCCTCAGGACAGGGGATCAGCCCCAGCATTTT
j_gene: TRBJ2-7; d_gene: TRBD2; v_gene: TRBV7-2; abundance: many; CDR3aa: CASSQGLAFSYEQYF; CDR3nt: TGTGCCAGCAGCCAGGGACTAGCGTTCTCCTACGAGCAGTACTTC
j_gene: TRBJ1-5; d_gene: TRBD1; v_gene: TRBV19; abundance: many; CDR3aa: CASSSRTGGGGQPQHF; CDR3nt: TGTGCCAGTAGTTCCAGGACAGGGGGTGGGGGTCAGCCCCAGCATTTT
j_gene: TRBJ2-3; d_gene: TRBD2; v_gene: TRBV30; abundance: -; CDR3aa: CAWSPGTSGSTDTQYF; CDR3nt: TGTGCCTGGAGTCCCGGGACTAGCGGGAGCACAGATACGCAGTATTTT
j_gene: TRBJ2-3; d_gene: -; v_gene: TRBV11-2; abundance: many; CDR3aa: CASSLLAFRDTQYF; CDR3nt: TGTGCCAGCAGCCTATTAGCGTTTCGGGATACGCAGTATTTT
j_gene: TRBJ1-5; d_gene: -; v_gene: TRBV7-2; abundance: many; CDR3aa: CASSLDGGRNQPQHF; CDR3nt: TGTGCCAGCAGCTTAGACGGGGGGCGTAATCAGCCCCAGCATTTT
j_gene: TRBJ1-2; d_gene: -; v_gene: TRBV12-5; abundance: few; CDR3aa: CASGTGTAWGYTF; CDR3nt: TGTGCTAGTGGTACAGGGACGGCCTGGGGCTACACCTTC
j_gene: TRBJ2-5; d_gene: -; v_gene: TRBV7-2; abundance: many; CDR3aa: CASSLPDGAQYF; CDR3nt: TGTGCCAGCAGTCTTCCCGATGGGGCCCAGTACTTC
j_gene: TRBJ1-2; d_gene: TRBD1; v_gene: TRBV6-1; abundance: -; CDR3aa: CASRAEGDRGVGGYTF; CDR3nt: TGTGCCAGCAGAGCGGAAGGGGACAGGGGAGTAGGTGGCTACACCTTC
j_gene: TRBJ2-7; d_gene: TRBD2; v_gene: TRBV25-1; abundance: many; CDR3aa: CASSPGGGLGEQYF; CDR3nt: TGTGCCAGCAGTCCCGGGGGGGGACTGGGGGAGCAGTACTTC
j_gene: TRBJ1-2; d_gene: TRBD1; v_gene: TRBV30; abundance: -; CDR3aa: CAWGRQGYYGYTF; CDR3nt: TGTGCCTGGGGCCGACAGGGCTACTATGGCTACACCTTC
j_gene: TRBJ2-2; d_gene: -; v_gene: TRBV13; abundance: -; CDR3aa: CASSSRGDTGELFF; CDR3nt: TGTGCCAGCAGCTCCAGGGGGGACACCGGGGAGCTGTTTTTT
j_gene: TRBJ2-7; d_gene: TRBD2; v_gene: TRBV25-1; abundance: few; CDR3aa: CASRTSDYYEQYF; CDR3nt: TGTGCCAGCAGGACTAGCGATTACTACGAGCAGTACTTC
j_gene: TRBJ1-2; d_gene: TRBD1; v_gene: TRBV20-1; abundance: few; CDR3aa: CSARTRGTGGLSVGYTF; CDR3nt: TGCAGTGCTCGGACCCGAGGGACAGGGGGCTTATCGGTCGGCTACACCTTC
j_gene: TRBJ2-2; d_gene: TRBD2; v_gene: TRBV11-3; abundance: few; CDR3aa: CASSLYGGMNTGELFF; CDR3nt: TGTGCCAGCAGCTTATACGGGGGGATGAACACCGGGGAGCTGTTTTTT
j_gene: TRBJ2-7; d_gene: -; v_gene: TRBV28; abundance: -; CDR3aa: CASSFARGPYEQYF; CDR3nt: TGTGCCAGCAGTTTCGCTCGCGGACCCTACGAGCAGTACTTC
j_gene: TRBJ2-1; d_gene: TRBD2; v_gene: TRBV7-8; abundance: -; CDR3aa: CASSPGRTSVYEQFF; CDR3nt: TGTGCCAGCAGCCCGGGGCGGACTAGTGTCTATGAGCAGTTCTTC
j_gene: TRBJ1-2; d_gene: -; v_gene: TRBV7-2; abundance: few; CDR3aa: CASSPARGDYGYTF; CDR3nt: TGTGCCAGCAGCCCAGCGCGGGGGGACTATGGCTACACCTTC
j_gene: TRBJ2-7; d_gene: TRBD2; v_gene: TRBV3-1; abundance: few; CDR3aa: CASSQTLTSGLYEQYF; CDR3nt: TGTGCCAGCAGCCAAACCTTAACTAGCGGGCTCTACGAGCAGTACTTC
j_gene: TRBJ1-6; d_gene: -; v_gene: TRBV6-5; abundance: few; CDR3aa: CASSWDFYNSPLHF; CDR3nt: TGTGCCAGCAGTTGGGATTTCTATAATTCACCCCTCCACTTT
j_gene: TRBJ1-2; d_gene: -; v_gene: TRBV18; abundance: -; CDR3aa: CASEVGGNYGYTF; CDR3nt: TGTGCCAGCGAGGTCGGAGGTAACTATGGCTACACCTTC
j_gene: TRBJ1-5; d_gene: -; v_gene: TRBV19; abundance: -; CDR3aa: CASSGGRVYQPQHF; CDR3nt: TGTGCCAGTAGTGGCGGCAGGGTTTACCAGCCCCAGCATTTT
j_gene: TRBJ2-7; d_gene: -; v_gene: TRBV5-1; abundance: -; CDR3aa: CASSLEGRPSYEQYF; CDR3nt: TGCGCCAGCAGCTTGGAAGGGAGGCCTTCCTACGAGCAGTACTTC
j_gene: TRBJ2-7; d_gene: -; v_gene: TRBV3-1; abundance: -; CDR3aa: CASSQALAVSYEQYF; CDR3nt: TGTGCCAGCAGCCAAGCCTTAGCAGTATCCTACGAGCAGTACTTC
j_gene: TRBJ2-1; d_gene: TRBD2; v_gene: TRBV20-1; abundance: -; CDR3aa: CSAPGGPGTSGKSYNEQFF; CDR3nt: TGCAGTGCTCCAGGGGGCCCCGGGACTAGCGGGAAGTCCTACAATGAGCAGTTCTTC
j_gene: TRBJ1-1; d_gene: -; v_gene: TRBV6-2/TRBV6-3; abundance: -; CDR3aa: CASSYTRTEMNTEAFF; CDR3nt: TGTGCCAGCAGTTACACCCGGACAGAAATGAACACTGAAGCTTTCTTT
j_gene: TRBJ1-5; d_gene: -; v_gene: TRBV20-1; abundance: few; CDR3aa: CSARGDGSNQPQHF; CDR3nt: TGCAGTGCTAGAGGAGACGGTAGCAATCAGCCCCAGCATTTT
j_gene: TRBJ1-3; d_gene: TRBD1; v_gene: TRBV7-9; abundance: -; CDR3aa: CASSYAGTAGGNTIYF; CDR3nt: TGTGCCAGCAGCTACGCAGGGACAGCGGGAGGAAACACCATATATTTT